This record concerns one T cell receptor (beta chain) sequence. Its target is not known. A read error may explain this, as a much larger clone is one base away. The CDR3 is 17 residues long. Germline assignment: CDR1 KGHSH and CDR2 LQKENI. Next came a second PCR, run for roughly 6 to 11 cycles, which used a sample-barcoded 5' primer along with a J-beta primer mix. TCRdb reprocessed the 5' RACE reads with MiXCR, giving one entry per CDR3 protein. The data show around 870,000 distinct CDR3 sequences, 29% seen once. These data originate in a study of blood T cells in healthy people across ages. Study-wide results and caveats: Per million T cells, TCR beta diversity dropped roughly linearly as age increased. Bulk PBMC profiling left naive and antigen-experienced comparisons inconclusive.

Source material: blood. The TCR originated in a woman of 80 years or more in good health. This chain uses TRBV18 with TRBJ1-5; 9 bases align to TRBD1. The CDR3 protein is CASSPNSGTGSKQPQHF. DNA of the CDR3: TGTGCCAGCTCACCAAATTCCGGGACAGGGAGCAAACAGCCCCAGCATTTT.